The clone carrying this TCR beta chain was counted only a few times. Its antigen remains unknown. This sample is drawn from a study of T cells in Graves' hyperthyroidism and ophthalmopathy. Uncontrolled infections, other autoimmune diseases, pregnancy or lactation led to exclusion of patients. Based on clinical symptoms, serum thyroxine and TRAb, thyroid ultrasound and orbital computed tomography, diagnoses were reached. TCR beta CDR3 sequences were amplified from RNA transcripts. First-round RT-PCR targeting the TCR CDR3 was performed with the HTBI primer set. TCRdb fed the multiplex PCR reads into MiXCR, producing one record per CDR3 protein. The data show a few hundred thousand distinct CDR3 sequences, 46% seen once. General observations from the study: Within blood appeared most thyroid clonotypes that had expanded above 0.001.

What was sequenced was peripheral blood or thyroid tissue (not recorded which). This receptor was taken from an adult woman with Graves' disease, either hyperthyroidism or ophthalmopathy (not recorded which).

The CDR3 region is CATSDWDGTQETQYF. In DNA form, the CDR3 reads TGTGCCACCAGTGATTGGGACGGGACACAAGAGACCCAGTACTTC. The chain is built from TRBV24-1 and TRBJ2-5, with D possibly being TRBD1 (6 bases). The CDR3 spans 15 residues. Trimming removed 2 bases at V and 2 bases at J, with 11 bases between. Germline V gene lookup returns CDR1 KGHDR and CDR2 SFDVKD.